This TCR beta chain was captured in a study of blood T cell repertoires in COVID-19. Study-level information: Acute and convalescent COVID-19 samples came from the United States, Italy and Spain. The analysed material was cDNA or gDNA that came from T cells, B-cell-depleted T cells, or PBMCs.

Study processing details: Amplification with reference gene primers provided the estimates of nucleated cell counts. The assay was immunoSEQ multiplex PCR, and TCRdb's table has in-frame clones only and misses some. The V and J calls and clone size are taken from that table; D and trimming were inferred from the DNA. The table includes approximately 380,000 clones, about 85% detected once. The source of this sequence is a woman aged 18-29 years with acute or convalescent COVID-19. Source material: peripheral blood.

CDR3 protein: CASSEQRTVYSGANVLTF. The CDR3 DNA follows: TGTGCCAGCAGCGAACAGAGGACAGTATACTCTGGGGCCAACGTCCTGACTTTC. The chain uses TRBV7-3 and TRBJ2-6; possibly TRBD1 for D (6 bases). This CDR3 region has 18 residues. The V gene lost 5 bases and the J gene lost 0 bases, with 17 bases spanning the gap. Per germline, CDR1 SGHTA and CDR2 FQGTGA.